The 4 T cell receptor beta chains in this list originate from one sample, sequenced in a study of spatial heterogeneity in lung cancer. Noted time point: sample taken at primary tumor resection. Unsorted tumor, nontumor lung tissue or cryopreserved PBMC supplied the whole RNA. TCRdb re-called the 5' RACE reads through MiXCR, storing one row per CDR3 protein. The data show about 85,000 distinct CDR3 sequences, approximately 20% seen once. The material was PBMCs, obtained at surgery. The receptor source for this set is a male donor with early-stage non-small cell lung cancer.

V gene TRBV27 combines with J gene TRBJ2-3; 11 bases line up with TRBD2. The germline V gene has CDR1 MNHEY and CDR2 SMNVEV (reference sequence). The ends lost 6 bases at V and 4 bases at J; junction bases unmatched: 9. The CDR3 covers 16 residues. CDR3 residues: CASSRTSGSGSDTQYF. CDR3 DNA sequence: TGTGCCAGCAGCCGCACTAGCGGGAGTGGGTCAGATACGCAGTATTTT.

This chain uses TRBV2 with TRBJ2-2; 11 bases are a match to TRBD2. Germline V gene data show CDR1 as SNHLY and CDR2 as FYNNEI. The CDR3 has 18 amino acids. Trimming cost V 2 bases and J 5 bases; bases outside gene matches: 10. The CDR3 coding sequence is TGTGCCAGCAGTGAAATGGGGCTGGGACTAGCGGTAACCGGGGAGCTGTTTTTT. It encodes CASSEMGLGLAVTGELFF. Full variable domain (missing parts from reference TRBV2 and TRBJ2-2): EPEVTQTPSHQVTQMGQEVILRCVPISNHLYFYWYRQILGQKVEFLVSFYNNEISEKSEIFDDQFSVERPDGSNFTLKIRSTKLEDSAMYFCASSEMGLGLAVTGELFFGEGSRLTVL.

A note on this clonotype: One junction end does not reproduce the germline sequence, and a read error may be involved. The chain is built from TRBV7-7 and TRBJ2-5, with D tentatively TRBD2 (6 bases). CDR3 size: 14 residues. Germline CDR1 reads SSHAT; CDR2 reads FNYEAQ (reference sequence). The CDR3 bases are TGTGCTAGCAGCAGAGGGACTGACCAAGAGACCCAGTACTTC. It specifies CASSRGTDQETQYF.

In its sample, this clonotype was seen a few times. The V call is TRBV28, the J call TRBJ2-4; 8 positions match TRBD1. Losses at the gene ends were 6 bases for V and 2 bases for J; bases not matched to a gene: 9. This CDR3 comprises 16 residues. Germline V gene data show CDR1 as MDHEN and CDR2 as SYDVKM. Here the CDR3 reads CASRNPGTGTKNIQYF. CDR3 nucleotide sequence: TGTGCCAGCAGAAACCCAGGGACAGGCACCAAAAACATTCAGTACTTC.